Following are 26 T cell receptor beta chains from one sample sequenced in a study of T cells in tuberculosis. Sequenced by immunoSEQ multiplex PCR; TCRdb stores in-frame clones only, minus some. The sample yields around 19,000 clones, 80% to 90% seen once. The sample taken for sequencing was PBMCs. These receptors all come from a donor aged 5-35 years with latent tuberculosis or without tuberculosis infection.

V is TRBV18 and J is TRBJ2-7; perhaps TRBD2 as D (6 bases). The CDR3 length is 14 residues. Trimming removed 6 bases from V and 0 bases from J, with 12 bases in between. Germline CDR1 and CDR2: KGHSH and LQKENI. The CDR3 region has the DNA TGTGCCAGCTCGCCCCGGGAGCGCTCCTACGAGCAGTACTTC. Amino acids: CASSPRERSYEQYF.

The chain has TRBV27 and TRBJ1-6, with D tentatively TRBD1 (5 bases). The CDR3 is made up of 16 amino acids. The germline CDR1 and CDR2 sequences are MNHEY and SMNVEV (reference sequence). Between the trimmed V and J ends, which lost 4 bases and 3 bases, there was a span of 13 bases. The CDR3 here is CASSYGREVYNSPLHF. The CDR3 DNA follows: TGTGCCAGCAGTTATGGCAGGGAGGTCTATAATTCACCCCTCCACTTT.

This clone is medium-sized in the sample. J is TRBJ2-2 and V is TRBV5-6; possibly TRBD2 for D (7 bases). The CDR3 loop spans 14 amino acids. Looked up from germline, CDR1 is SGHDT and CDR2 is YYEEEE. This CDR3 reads CIVGGPTNTGELFF. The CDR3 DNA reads TGTATTGTCGGGGGGCCGACGAACACCGGGGAGCTGTTTTTT.

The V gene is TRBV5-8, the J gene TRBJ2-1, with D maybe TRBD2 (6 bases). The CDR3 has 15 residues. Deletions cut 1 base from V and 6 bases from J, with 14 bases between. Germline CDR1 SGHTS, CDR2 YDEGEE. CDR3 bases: TGTGCCAGCAGCTTGAACGGGGGAGGTGTCAATGAGCAGTTCTTC. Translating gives CASSLNGGGVNEQFF.

Here the CDR3 DNA reads TGCGCCAGCTACCACCTGCCCCAGGGGCACCCCTACGAGCAGTACTTC. Protein: CASYHLPQGHPYEQYF. The V and J genes are TRBV5-1 and TRBJ2-7; D perhaps matches TRBD1 (6 bases). With 7 bases removed from V and 2 bases from J, the gap between germline ends came to 22 bases. This CDR3 is 16 amino acids long. Germline V gene sequence: CDR1 SGHRS, CDR2 YFSETQ.

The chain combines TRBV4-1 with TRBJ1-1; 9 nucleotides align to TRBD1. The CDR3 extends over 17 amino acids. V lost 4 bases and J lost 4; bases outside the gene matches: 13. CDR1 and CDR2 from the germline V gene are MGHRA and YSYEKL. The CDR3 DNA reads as TGCGCCAGCAGCCCGGGACAGGGCAAGGGGTTTGGCACTGAAGCTTTCTTT. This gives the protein CASSPGQGKGFGTEAFF.

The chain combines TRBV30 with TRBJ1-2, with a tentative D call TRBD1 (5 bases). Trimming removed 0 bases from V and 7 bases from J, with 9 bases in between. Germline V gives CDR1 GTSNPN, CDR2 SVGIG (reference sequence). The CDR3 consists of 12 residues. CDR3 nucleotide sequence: TGTGCCTGGAGTGTAGGGGCGACTGGCTACACCTTC. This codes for CAWSVGATGYTF. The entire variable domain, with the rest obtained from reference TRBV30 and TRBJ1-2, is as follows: SQTIHQWPATLVQPVGSPLSLECTVEGTSNPNLYWYRQAAGRGLQLLFYSVGIGQISSEVPQNLSASRPQDRQFILSSKKLLLSDSGFYLCAWSVGATGYTFGSGTRLTVV.

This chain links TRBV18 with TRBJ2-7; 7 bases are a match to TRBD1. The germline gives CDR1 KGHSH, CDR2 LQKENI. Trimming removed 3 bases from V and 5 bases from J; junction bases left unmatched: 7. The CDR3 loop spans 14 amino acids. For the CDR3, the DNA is TGTGCCAGCTCACCGACAGGGAAAGGCAACGAGCAGTACTTC. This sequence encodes CASSPTGKGNEQYF. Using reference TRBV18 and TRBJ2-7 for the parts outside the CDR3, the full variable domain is NAGVMQNPRHLVRRRGQEARLRCSPMKGHSHVYWYRQLPEEGLKFMVYLQKENIIDESGMPKERFSAEFPKEGPSILRIQQVVRGDSAAYFCASSPTGKGNEQYFGPGTRLTVT.

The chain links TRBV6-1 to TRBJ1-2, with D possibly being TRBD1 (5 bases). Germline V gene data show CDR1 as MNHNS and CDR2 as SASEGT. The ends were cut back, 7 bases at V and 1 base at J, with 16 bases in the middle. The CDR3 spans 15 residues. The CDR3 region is CASTLWDYSNYGYTF. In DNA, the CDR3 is TGTGCCAGCACCCTTTGGGACTATAGTAACTATGGCTACACCTTC.

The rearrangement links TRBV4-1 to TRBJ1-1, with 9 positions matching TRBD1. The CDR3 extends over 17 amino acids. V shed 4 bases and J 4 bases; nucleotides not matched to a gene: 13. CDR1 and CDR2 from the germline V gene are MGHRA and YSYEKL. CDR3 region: CASSPRHTGTGSTEAFF. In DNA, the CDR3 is TGCGCCAGCAGCCCCCGTCATACCGGGACAGGGTCCACTGAAGCTTTCTTT.

The CDR3 spells CASSYREFQAFF. CDR3 sequence (DNA): TGTGCCAGCAGTTACAGGGAGTTTCAAGCTTTCTTT. The rearrangement links TRBV28 to TRBJ1-1; possibly TRBD1 for D (6 bases). The germline V gene has CDR1 MDHEN and CDR2 SYDVKM. The CDR3 has 12 residues. The germline V and J ends were trimmed by 4 bases and 9 bases, with 12 bases remaining between them.

DNA for the CDR3: TGTGCCAGCAGCCTCACAGTGAACACTGAAGCTTTCTTT. Translation: CASSLTVNTEAFF. V usage is TRBV7-2 and J usage is TRBJ1-1; D unclear. The V and J ends lost 5 bases and 0 bases respectively, with 7 bases between them. The CDR3 contains 13 residues. Germline-derived CDR1 and CDR2 are SGHTA and FQGNSA.

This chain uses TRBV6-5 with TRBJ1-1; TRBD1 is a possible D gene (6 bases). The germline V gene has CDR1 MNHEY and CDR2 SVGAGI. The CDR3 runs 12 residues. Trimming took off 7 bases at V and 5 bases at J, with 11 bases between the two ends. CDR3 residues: CASTDQGTEAFF. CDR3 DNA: TGTGCCAGCACCGATCAGGGGACTGAAGCTTTCTTT.

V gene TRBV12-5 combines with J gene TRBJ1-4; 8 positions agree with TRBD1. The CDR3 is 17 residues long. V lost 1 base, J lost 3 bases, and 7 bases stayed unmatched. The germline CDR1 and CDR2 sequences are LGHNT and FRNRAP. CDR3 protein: CASGLGTRGLANEKLFF. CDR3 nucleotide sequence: TGTGCTAGTGGTTTGGGGACCAGGGGGCTCGCTAATGAAAAACTGTTTTTT.

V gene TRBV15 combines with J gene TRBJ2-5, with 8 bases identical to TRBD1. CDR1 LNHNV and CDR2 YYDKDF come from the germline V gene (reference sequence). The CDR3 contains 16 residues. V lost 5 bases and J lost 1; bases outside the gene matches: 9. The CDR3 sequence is CATSARGRGLQETQYF. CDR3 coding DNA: TGTGCCACCAGCGCCAGGGGGCGAGGCCTCCAAGAGACCCAGTACTTC.

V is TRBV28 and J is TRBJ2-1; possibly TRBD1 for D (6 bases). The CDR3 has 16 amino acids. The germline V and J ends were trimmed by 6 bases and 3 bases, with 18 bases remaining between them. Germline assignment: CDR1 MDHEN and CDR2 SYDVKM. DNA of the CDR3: TGTGCCAGCAGCTCCGGGGCAGGGGTAAGCTACAATGAGCAGTTCTTC. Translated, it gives CASSSGAGVSYNEQFF. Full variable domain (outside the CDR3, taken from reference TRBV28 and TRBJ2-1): DVKVTQSSRYLVKRTGEKVFLECVQDMDHENMFWYRQDPGLGLRLIYFSYDVKMKEKGDIPEGYSVSREKKERFSLILESASTNQTSMYLCASSSGAGVSYNEQFFGPGTRLTVL.

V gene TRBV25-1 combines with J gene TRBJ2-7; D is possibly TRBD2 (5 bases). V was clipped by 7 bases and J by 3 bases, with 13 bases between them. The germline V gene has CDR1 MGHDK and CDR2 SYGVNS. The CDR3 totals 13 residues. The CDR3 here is CASTHPGGYEQYF. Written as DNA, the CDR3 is TGTGCCAGCACCCACCCAGGAGGCTACGAGCAGTACTTC.

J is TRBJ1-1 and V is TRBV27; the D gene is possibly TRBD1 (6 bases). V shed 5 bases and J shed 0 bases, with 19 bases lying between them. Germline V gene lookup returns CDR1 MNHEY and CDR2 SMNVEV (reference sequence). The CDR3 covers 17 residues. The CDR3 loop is CASSPTVGATMNTEAFF. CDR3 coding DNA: TGTGCCAGCAGTCCCACGGTGGGGGCAACCATGAACACTGAAGCTTTCTTT.

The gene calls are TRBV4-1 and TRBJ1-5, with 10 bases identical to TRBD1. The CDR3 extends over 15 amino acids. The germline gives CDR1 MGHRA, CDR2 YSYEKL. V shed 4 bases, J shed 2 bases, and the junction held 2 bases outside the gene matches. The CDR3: CASSRGTGGNQPQHF. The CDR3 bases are TGCGCCAGCAGCCGAGGGACAGGGGGCAATCAGCCCCAGCATTTT.

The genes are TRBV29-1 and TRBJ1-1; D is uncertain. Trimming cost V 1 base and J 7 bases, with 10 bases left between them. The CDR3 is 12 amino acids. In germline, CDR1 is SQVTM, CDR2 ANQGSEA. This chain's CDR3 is CSVEAGTIEAFF. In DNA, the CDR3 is TGCAGCGTTGAAGCAGGAACGATTGAAGCTTTCTTT.

CDR3 nucleotides: TGCGCCAGCAGCCAACAGGGCAATCAGCCCCAGCATTTT. Its translation is CASSQQGNQPQHF. The chain recombines TRBV4-3 with TRBJ1-5; D unclear. The germline V gene has CDR1 LGHNA and CDR2 YSLEER. V lost 2 bases and J lost 2, with 4 bases in between. This CDR3 is built from 13 residues.

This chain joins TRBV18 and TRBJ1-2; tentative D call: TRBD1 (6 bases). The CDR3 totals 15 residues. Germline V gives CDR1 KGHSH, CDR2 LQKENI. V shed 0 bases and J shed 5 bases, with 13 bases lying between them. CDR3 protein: CASSPPGPGDYGYTF. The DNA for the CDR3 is TGTGCCAGCTCACCACCGGGGCCAGGGGATTATGGCTACACCTTC.

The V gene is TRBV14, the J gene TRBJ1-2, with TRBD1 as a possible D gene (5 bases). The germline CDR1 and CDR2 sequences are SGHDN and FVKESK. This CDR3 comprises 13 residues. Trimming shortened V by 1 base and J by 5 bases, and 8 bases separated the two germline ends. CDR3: CASSQGTFYGYTF. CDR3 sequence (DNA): TGTGCCAGCAGCCAAGGGACATTTTATGGCTACACCTTC. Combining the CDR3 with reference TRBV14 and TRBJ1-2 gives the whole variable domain EAGVTQFPSHSVIEKGQTVTLRCDPISGHDNLYWYRRVMGKEIKFLLHFVKESKQDESGMPNNRFLAERTGGTYSTLKVQPAELEDSGVYFCASSQGTFYGYTFGSGTRLTVV.

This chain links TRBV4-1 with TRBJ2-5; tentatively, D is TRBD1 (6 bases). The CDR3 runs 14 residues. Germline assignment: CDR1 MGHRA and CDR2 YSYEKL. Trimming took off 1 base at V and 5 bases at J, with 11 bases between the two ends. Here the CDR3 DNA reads TGCGCCAGCAGCCAAGCACAGGGACGGGAGACCCAGTACTTC. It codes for CASSQAQGRETQYF.

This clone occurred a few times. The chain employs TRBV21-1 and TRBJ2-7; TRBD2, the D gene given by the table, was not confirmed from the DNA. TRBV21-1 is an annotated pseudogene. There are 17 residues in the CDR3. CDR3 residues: CASSKAQSGASSYEQYF. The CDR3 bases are TGTGCCAGCAGCAAAGCCCAAAGCGGGGCAAGCTCCTACGAGCAGTACTTC.

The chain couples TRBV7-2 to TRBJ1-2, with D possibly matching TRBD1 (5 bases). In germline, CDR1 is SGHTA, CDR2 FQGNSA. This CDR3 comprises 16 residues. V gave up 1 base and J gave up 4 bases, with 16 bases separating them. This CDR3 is CASSLGGKGEAYGYTF. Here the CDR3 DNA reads TGTGCCAGCAGCTTAGGAGGAAAAGGGGAGGCCTATGGCTACACCTTC.